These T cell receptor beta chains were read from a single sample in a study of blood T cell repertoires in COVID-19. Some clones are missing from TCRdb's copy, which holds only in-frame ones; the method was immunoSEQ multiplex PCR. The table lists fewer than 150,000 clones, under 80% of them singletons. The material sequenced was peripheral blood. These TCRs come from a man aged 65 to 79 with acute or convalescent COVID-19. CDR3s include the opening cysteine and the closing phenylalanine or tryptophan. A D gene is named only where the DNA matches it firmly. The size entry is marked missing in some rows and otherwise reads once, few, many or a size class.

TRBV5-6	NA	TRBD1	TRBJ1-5	TGTGCCAGCAGCCCACTGGGACAGGAGAGCAATCAGCCCCAGCATTTT	CASSPLGQESNQPQHF
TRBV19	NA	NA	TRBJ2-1	TGTGCCAGTAGTAAACCAGGGGTCTCCTACAATGAGCAGTTCTTC	CASSKPGVSYNEQFF
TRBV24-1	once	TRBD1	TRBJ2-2	TGTGCCACCAGTGACCACAGGGGGCGTGGCACCGGGGAGCTGTTTTTT	CATSDHRGRGTGELFF
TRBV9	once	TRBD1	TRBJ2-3	TGTGCCAGCAGCGCCACCGGGACAGGGACCCCAACAGATACGCAGTATTTT	CASSATGTGTPTDTQYF
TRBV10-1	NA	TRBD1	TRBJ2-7	TGCGCCAGACAGGGGGGAAACGAGCAGTACTTC	CARQGGNEQYF
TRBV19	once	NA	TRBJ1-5	TGTGCCAGTAGTATAGATCAGGGGAGGGATCAGCCCCAGCATTTT	CASSIDQGRDQPQHF
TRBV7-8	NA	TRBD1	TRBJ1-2	TGTGCCAGCAGCCAGTCAGGGGGCTTTGGCTACACCTTC	CASSQSGGFGYTF
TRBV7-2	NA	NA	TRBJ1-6	TGTGCCAGCACGAGTGGAGGGGCTTATAATTCACCCCTCCACTTT	CASTSGGAYNSPLHF
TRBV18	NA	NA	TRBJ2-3	TGTGCCAGCTCCCAGTTCGAAAGCACAGATACGCAGTATTTT	CASSQFESTDTQYF
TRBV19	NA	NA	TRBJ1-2	TGTGCCAGTAGTATCGCACAGAACTATGGCTACACCTTC	CASSIAQNYGYTF
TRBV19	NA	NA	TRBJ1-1	TGTGCCAGTACTTATAGAAGGAACACTGAAGCTTTCTTT	CASTYRRNTEAFF
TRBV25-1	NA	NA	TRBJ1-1	TGTGCCAGCAGAGACAGATATAACACTGAAGCTTTCTTT	CASRDRYNTEAFF
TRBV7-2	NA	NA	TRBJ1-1	TGTGCCAGCAGCGCTACCCCAAGCACTGAAGCTTTCTTT	CASSATPSTEAFF
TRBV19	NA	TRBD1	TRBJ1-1	TGTGCCAGTAGACCGGGACAGGGTGCAGGAGGAACTGAAGCTTTCTTT	CASRPGQGAGGTEAFF
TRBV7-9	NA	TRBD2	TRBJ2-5	TGTGCCAGCAGTTATCTAGCGGACCTAGGGACCCAGTACTTC	CASSYLADLGTQYF
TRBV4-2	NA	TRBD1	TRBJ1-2	TGTGCCAGCAGCCAAGCTAGGGGGCGCATCTATGGCTACACCTTC	CASSQARGRIYGYTF
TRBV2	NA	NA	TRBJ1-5	TGTGCCAGCAAGAGGGCTCAGCCCCAGCATTTT	CASKRAQPQHF
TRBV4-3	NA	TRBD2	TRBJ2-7	TGCGCCAGCAGCCTCGGACTAGCGGGGATCTACGAGCAGTACTTC	CASSLGLAGIYEQYF
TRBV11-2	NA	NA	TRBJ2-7	TGTGCCAGCAGCTTAAAATGGGGCCACGAGCAGTACTTC	CASSLKWGHEQYF
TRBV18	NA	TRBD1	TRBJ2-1	TGTGCCAGCTCACCTCAGTTCGGACAGGGCTACAATGAGCAGTTCTTC	CASSPQFGQGYNEQFF
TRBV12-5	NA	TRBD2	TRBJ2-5	TGTGCTAGTGGTTCACTCCCGACTAGCGGGGGAGGACAAGAGACCCAGTACTTC	CASGSLPTSGGGQETQYF
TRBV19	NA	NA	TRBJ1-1	TGTGCCAGTAGTACCGGGGTCTCCGGTACTATGGGCACTGAAGCTTTCTTT	CASSTGVSGTMGTEAFF
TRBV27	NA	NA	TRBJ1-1	TGTGCCAGCAGTTTACAGGGGCGATTGAACACTGAAGCTTTCTTT	CASSLQGRLNTEAFF
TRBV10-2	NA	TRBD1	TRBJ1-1	TGCGCCAGCAGTGATCGACAGGGTCTGGAGAACACTGAAGCTTTCTTT	CASSDRQGLENTEAFF
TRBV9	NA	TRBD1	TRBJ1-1	TGTGCCAGCAGCGTGGCAGGGGGGCTCACTGAAGCTTTCTTT	CASSVAGGLTEAFF
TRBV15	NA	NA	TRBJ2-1	TGTGCCACCCAGACAGGACAGCTGAACAATGAGCAGTTCTTC	CATQTGQLNNEQFF
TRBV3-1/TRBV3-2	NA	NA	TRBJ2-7	TGTGCCAGCAGCCAAGATCAACGGTCCTACGAGCAGTACTTC	CASSQDQRSYEQYF
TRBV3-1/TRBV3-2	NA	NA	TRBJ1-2	TGTGCCAGCAGCCAAGCACAGGGTACCTATGGCTACACCTTC	CASSQAQGTYGYTF
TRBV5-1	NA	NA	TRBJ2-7	TGCGCCAGCAGCTCGGGACACGGCTCCTACGAGCAGTACTTC	CASSSGHGSYEQYF
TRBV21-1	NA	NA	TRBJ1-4	TGTGCCAGCAGCAAATTGAGGGGGCTGTGTGAAAAACTGTTTTTT	CASSKLRGLCEKLFF
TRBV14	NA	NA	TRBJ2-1	TGTGCCAGCAGCCAGGTCCGGAATGAGCAGTTCTTC	CASSQVRNEQFF
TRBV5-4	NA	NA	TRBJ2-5	TGTGCCAGCAGCTTTCCGGGAGTCCAAGAGACCCAGTACTTC	CASSFPGVQETQYF
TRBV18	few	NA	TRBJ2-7	TGTGCCAGCTCACCAGCGGGGGCATCCTACGAGCAGTACTTC	CASSPAGASYEQYF
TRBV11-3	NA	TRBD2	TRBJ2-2	TGTGCCAGCAGCCCCCGGGGGGGCGTCACCGGGGAGCTGTTTTTT	CASSPRGGVTGELFF
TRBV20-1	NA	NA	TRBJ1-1	TGCAGTGCCACCCATAGCACTGAAGCTTTCTTT	CSATHSTEAFF
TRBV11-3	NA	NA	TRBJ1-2	TGTGCCAGCAGCTACTCAGGGGACTACACCTTC	CASSYSGDYTF
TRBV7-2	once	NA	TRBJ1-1	TGTGCCAGCAGCTCACACCCCCAGGGCACTGAAGCTTTCTTT	CASSSHPQGTEAFF
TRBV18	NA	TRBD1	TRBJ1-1	TGTGCCAGCTCACCACTTTTTGGGGACAGAGCCACTGAAGCTTTCTTT	CASSPLFGDRATEAFF
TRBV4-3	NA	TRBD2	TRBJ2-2	TGCGCCAGCAGCCGCGTAGCGGGGGCTAGGCCCGGGGAGCTGTTTTTT	CASSRVAGARPGELFF
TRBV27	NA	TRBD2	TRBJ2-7	TGTGCCAGCAGTTTCAGCAGGGAGGGCTACGAGCAGTACTTC	CASSFSREGYEQYF
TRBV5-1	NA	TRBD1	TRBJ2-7	TGCGCCAGTGGGACAGAGATCTACGAGCAGTACTTC	CASGTEIYEQYF
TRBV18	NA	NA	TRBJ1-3	TGTGCCAGCTCATCTACGGGGGGCTCTGGAAACACCATATATTTT	CASSSTGGSGNTIYF